These 26 T cell receptor beta chains share one sample of origin, sequenced in a study of cytomegalovirus exposure and HLA in healthy donors. Using immunoSEQ multiplex PCR, the repertoire was profiled, and TCRdb retains in-frame clones only, with some absent. The sample holds about 280,000 clones, roughly 90% seen once. Sequences were obtained from PBMCs. These receptors were obtained from a woman under 30 in good health and CMV-seronegative.

The rearrangement uses TRBV7-6 and TRBJ2-3, with TRBD2 matching over 14 bases. Per germline, CDR1 SGHVS and CDR2 FNYEAQ. The CDR3 extends over 17 amino acids. Losses at the gene ends were 2 bases for V and 5 bases for J; bases not matched to a gene: 6. CDR3 in DNA: TGTGCCAGCAGCTTATCGATTGGACTAGCGGGAGGAGATACGCAGTATTTT. Amino acids: CASSLSIGLAGGDTQYF.

The chain employs TRBV15 and TRBJ2-2; maybe TRBD1 (6 bases). Trimming stripped 3 bases from V and 4 bases from J, with 12 bases between. The CDR3 length is 15 residues. CDR1 LNHNV and CDR2 YYDKDF come from the germline V gene (reference sequence). Here the CDR3 reads CATSSQGLGTGELFF. DNA of the CDR3: TGTGCCACCAGCAGTCAGGGGTTGGGCACCGGGGAGCTGTTTTTT.

The chain uses TRBV9 and TRBJ1-5; D may be TRBD1 (5 bases). The CDR3 sequence is 15 residues long. Germline V gene data show CDR1 as SGDLS and CDR2 as YYNGEE. Trimming pared 0 bases from V and 4 bases from J, leaving 11 bases between. CDR3 nucleotide sequence: TGTGCCAGCAGCGTAGAGGATGGGGCGAATCAGCCCCAGCATTTT. Amino acids: CASSVEDGANQPQHF.

The V call is TRBV5-1, the J call TRBJ2-3; 8 bases fit TRBD2. CDR1 and CDR2 from the germline V gene are SGHRS and YFSETQ. There are 17 residues in the CDR3. V shed 2 bases and J 6 bases; nucleotides not matched to a gene: 14. The chain's CDR3 is CASSLPRLAPGEDTQYF. CDR3 nucleotides: TGCGCCAGCAGCTTACCTCGACTAGCGCCTGGGGAGGATACGCAGTATTTT.

There are a few counts of this clone. The CDR3 region is CASSLGSGLASGANVLTF. In nucleotides, the CDR3 is TGTGCCAGCAGCTTGGGGTCAGGGTTGGCTTCTGGGGCCAACGTCCTGACTTTC. The chain carries TRBV5-4 and TRBJ2-6, with D possibly matching TRBD1 (5 bases). Trimming left V 0 bases short and J 1 base short, with 14 bases between. Germline V lookup: CDR1 SGHNT, CDR2 YYREEE (reference sequence). The CDR3 sequence is 18 residues long.

The genes are TRBV28 and TRBJ1-1; D is perhaps TRBD1 (5 bases). V was shortened by 1 base and J by 3 bases, with 12 bases between the two germline ends. CDR1 and CDR2 (germline): MDHEN, SYDVKM. The CDR3 sequence is 15 residues long. The CDR3 DNA reads as TGTGCCAGCAGTTTATACGCAGGGTCAGACACTGAAGCTTTCTTT. It specifies CASSLYAGSDTEAFF.

The chain carries TRBV19 and TRBJ2-7; D possibly corresponds to TRBD1 (5 bases). Germline CDR1 and CDR2: LNHDA and SQIVND (reference sequence). CDR3 size: 15 residues. V lost 3 bases and J lost 1, with 13 bases in between. CDR3 nucleotide sequence: TGTGCCAGTAGTATTGCCCGAGACAGATCCTACGAGCAGTACTTC. It translates to CASSIARDRSYEQYF. The full variable domain, completed using reference TRBV19 and TRBJ2-7, is DGGITQSPKYLFRKEGQNVTLSCEQNLNHDAMYWYRQDPGQGLRLIYYSQIVNDFQKGDIAEGYSVSREKKESFPLTVTSAQKNPTAFYLCASSIARDRSYEQYFGPGTRLTVT.

Note on this clone: Other DNA sequences in the sample encode the same CDR3. The chain is built from TRBV28 and TRBJ2-7; D is uncertain. V lost 3 bases to trimming and J lost 1 base, with 4 bases between them. CDR1 and CDR2 (germline): MDHEN, SYDVKM. This CDR3 comprises 12 residues. The CDR3 region has the DNA TGTGCCAGCAGTTTGACTTCCTACGAGCAGTACTTC. It is translated as CASSLTSYEQYF.

This clone appeared once. The CDR3 sequence: CASREGNEQFF. The DNA of the CDR3 is TGCGCCAGCCGGGAGGGCAATGAGCAGTTCTTC. The genes are TRBV4-3 and TRBJ2-1; 8 bases are a match to TRBD2. This CDR3 region has 11 residues. CDR1 LGHNA and CDR2 YSLEER come from the germline V gene. V shed 8 bases and J 6 bases; nucleotides not matched to a gene: 0.

This chain's CDR3 is CASSYGDREQFF. The DNA for the CDR3 is TGTGCCAGCAGCTACGGGGACAGGGAGCAGTTCTTC. The chain employs TRBV5-4 and TRBJ2-1; TRBD1 aligns across 8 bases. The germline V gene has CDR1 SGHNT and CDR2 YYREEE (reference sequence). After removal of 3 bases from V and 10 bases from J, the junction contained 3 bases not matched to a gene. This CDR3 has 12 residues.

The chain couples TRBV5-1 to TRBJ2-2, with a weak D call TRBD2 (5 bases). Looked up from germline, CDR1 is SGHRS and CDR2 is YFSETQ. The CDR3 runs 16 residues. Deletions cut 4 bases from V and 0 bases from J, with 13 bases between. CDR3 nucleotide sequence: TGCGCCAGCAGCCCCCCCAGCGGAGCGAACACCGGGGAGCTGTTTTTT. Its protein product is CASSPPSGANTGELFF.

The chain joins TRBV28 to TRBJ1-1, with D possibly TRBD1 on 5 matching bases. Germline CDR1 MDHEN, CDR2 SYDVKM. V was trimmed by 5 bases and J by 7 bases, leaving 14 bases between them. The CDR3 extends over 13 amino acids. In nucleotides, the CDR3 is TGTGCCAGCAGTCCCCTGGACACCCTTGAAGCTTTCTTT. Translated: CASSPLDTLEAFF.

The CDR3 coding sequence is TGTGCCAGCAGTGTTCTAGCGTCGAACACCGGGGAGCTGTTTTTT. Protein: CASSVLASNTGELFF. The chain couples TRBV2 to TRBJ2-2, with D perhaps matching TRBD2 (6 bases). The V gene's germline CDR1 is SNHLY and CDR2 FYNNEI. With 4 bases removed from V and 0 bases from J, the gap between germline ends came to 9 bases. The CDR3 length is 15 residues.

The chain links TRBV9 to TRBJ2-1; 13 bases fit TRBD2. The CDR3 is 16 residues long. Per the germline V gene, CDR1 is SGDLS and CDR2 is YYNGEE. The V and J ends lost 4 bases and 5 bases, in that order; junction bases with no gene match: 6. As DNA, the CDR3 is TGTGCCAGCAGCCCCCCGGGACTAGCGGGGAACAATGAGCAGTTCTTC. As protein: CASSPPGLAGNNEQFF.

This chain connects TRBV15 to TRBJ2-7; 11 nucleotides align to TRBD1. The CDR3 loop spans 15 amino acids. The germline V gene encodes CDR1 LNHNV and CDR2 YYDKDF (reference sequence). Trimming at V came to 5 bases and at J to 3 bases, leaving 6 bases not matched to a gene. In DNA form, the CDR3 reads TGTGCCACCAGCTCTGAAGGGACAGGGGGCTACGAGCAGTACTTC. Translating gives CATSSEGTGGYEQYF.

This clone was seen a few times. The V call is TRBV19, the J call TRBJ2-2; D not resolved. V dropped 0 bases and J dropped 6 bases, with 5 bases sitting between them. The CDR3 extends over 13 amino acids. The germline gives CDR1 LNHDA, CDR2 SQIVND (reference sequence). Here the CDR3 reads CASSIDGSGELFF. The CDR3 DNA reads TGTGCCAGTAGTATAGACGGGTCCGGGGAGCTGTTTTTT. Using reference TRBV19 and TRBJ2-2 for the parts outside the CDR3, the full variable domain is DGGITQSPKYLFRKEGQNVTLSCEQNLNHDAMYWYRQDPGQGLRLIYYSQIVNDFQKGDIAEGYSVSREKKESFPLTVTSAQKNPTAFYLCASSIDGSGELFFGEGSRLTVL.

This chain joins TRBV27 and TRBJ2-7; possibly TRBD1 for D (6 bases). V was cut by 5 bases and J by 6 bases, with 20 bases left in between. The germline CDR1 and CDR2 sequences are MNHEY and SMNVEV (reference sequence). The CDR3 contains 15 residues. DNA for the CDR3: TGTGCCAGCAGTACATACAGGGACCCCCTTCCCGAGCAGTACTTC. Translation: CASSTYRDPLPEQYF.

This chain links TRBV15 with TRBJ2-1; TRBD2 agrees at 9 bases. V shed 5 bases and J 8 bases; nucleotides not matched to a gene: 16. Germline CDR1 is LNHNV and CDR2 is YYDKDF (reference sequence). The CDR3 is made up of 17 amino acids. CDR3 sequence: CATSAQGVAGDRDEQFF. Here the CDR3 DNA reads TGTGCCACCAGCGCCCAAGGAGTAGCGGGAGATAGGGATGAGCAGTTCTTC.

The chain is built from TRBV25-1 and TRBJ1-1; D is uncertain. This CDR3 comprises 13 residues. CDR1 MGHDK and CDR2 SYGVNS come from the germline V gene. V lost 2 bases to trimming and J lost 1 base, with 5 bases between them. CDR3 loop: CASSEEGNTEAFF. The DNA for the CDR3 is TGTGCCAGCAGTGAAGAGGGGAACACTGAAGCTTTCTTT.

The rearrangement joins TRBV12-5 to TRBJ1-1; the match to TRBD1 covers 10 bases. This CDR3 is built from 16 residues. The V and J ends lost 2 bases and 4 bases, in that order; junction bases with no gene match: 7. Germline CDR1 is LGHNT and CDR2 is FRNRAP. The CDR3 DNA reads TGTGCTAGTGGTTTGTGGACAGGGGGGGGGAGCACTGAAGCTTTCTTT. As protein: CASGLWTGGGSTEAFF.

This clone was seen once. The CDR3 coding sequence is TGTGCCTGGAGTGGACAGTCGGGTTGGACTGAAGCTTTCTTT. It encodes CAWSGQSGWTEAFF. V gene TRBV30 combines with J gene TRBJ1-1, with D perhaps TRBD1 (5 bases). The CDR3 is 14 amino acids. Germline CDR1 is GTSNPN and CDR2 is SVGIG (reference sequence). V was cut by 1 base and J by 5 bases, with 14 bases left in between.

The genes are TRBV7-3 and TRBJ2-1; the D is unclear. Germline assignment: CDR1 SGHTA and CDR2 FQGTGA. V was cut by 5 bases and J by 10 bases, with 18 bases left in between. The CDR3 spans 14 residues. CDR3 DNA: TGTGCCAGCAGCCCCGGAGATAGGAACGGGGAGCAGTTCTTC. This codes for CASSPGDRNGEQFF.

The chain carries TRBV28 and TRBJ2-7, with 7 bases that match TRBD1. The V gene's germline CDR1 is MDHEN and CDR2 SYDVKM. The CDR3 runs 14 residues. The V and J ends lost 2 bases and 6 bases, in that order; junction bases with no gene match: 7. CDR3 amino acids: CASSLQGVVSEQYF. The CDR3 region has the DNA TGTGCCAGCAGTTTACAGGGGGTCGTGAGCGAGCAGTACTTC.

The V gene is TRBV29-1, the J gene TRBJ2-3, with a weak D call TRBD2 (5 bases). CDR1 and CDR2 (germline): SQVTM, ANQGSEA. V shed 4 bases and J shed 3 bases, with 11 bases lying between them. There are 13 residues in the CDR3. DNA of the CDR3: TGCAGCGTTGGGGGAGTAGGGACAGATACGCAGTATTTT. Translated: CSVGGVGTDTQYF.

This chain uses TRBV5-8 with TRBJ1-4; 7 positions agree with TRBD1. The CDR3 length is 15 residues. Germline CDR1 is SGHTS and CDR2 is YDEGEE. With V trimmed by 2 bases and J by 7 bases, 8 bases remained unmatched. CDR3 loop: CASSFGTAGGEKLFF. In DNA form, the CDR3 reads TGTGCCAGCAGCTTCGGGACAGCAGGTGGTGAAAAACTGTTTTTT.

This clone was picked up one time. V gene TRBV30 combines with J gene TRBJ1-5; maybe TRBD1 (5 bases). This CDR3 has 16 residues. V was shortened by 0 bases and J by 2 bases, with 14 bases between the two germline ends. The germline V gene encodes CDR1 GTSNPN and CDR2 SVGIG (reference sequence). The CDR3 sequence: CAWSVRGGVGNQPQHF. The CDR3 coding sequence is TGTGCCTGGAGTGTACGGGGAGGGGTGGGCAATCAGCCCCAGCATTTT.